These 27 T cell receptor beta chains were sequenced from one sample in a study of response to subunit inactivated influenza vaccine. TCRdb re-derived calls from the RT-PCR reads in MiXCR, one entry per CDR3 protein. The profile shows around 580,000 distinct CDR3 sequences, 11% to 15% of them singletons. The starting material was PBMCs from blood, obtained approximately 12 days after vaccination. These receptors came from a man between 50 and 59 years old who received an inactivated influenza vaccine.

This clonotype was seen more than once but under ten times. The chain uses TRBV5-1 and TRBJ2-7; D is tentatively TRBD1 or TRBD2 (5 bases each). This CDR3 has 14 residues. Germline loops: CDR1 SGHRS, CDR2 YFSETQ. The V gene lost 3 bases and the J gene lost 1 base, with 11 bases spanning the gap. CDR3 amino acids: CASSSRDGSYEQYF. CDR3 DNA sequence: TGCGCCAGCAGCTCCCGGGACGGATCCTACGAGCAGTACTTC.

The chain is built from TRBV20-1 and TRBJ2-3; no firm D call. The CDR3 runs 13 residues. The V gene lost 4 bases and the J gene lost 8 bases, with 16 bases spanning the gap. Germline CDR1 reads DFQATT; CDR2 reads SNEGSKA (reference sequence). The CDR3 spells CSATSQLLGTQYF. The DNA for the CDR3 is TGCAGTGCTACCAGTCAGTTACTCGGTACGCAGTATTTT.

The rearrangement joins TRBV7-2 to TRBJ2-7; a weak D match, TRBD1 (6 bases). Germline V gene sequence: CDR1 SGHTA, CDR2 FQGNSA. This CDR3 contains 13 residues. V was shortened by 2 bases and J by 4 bases, with 9 bases between the two germline ends. CDR3 sequence reads: CASSLQGQYEQYF. The CDR3 coding sequence is TGTGCCAGCAGCTTACAGGGGCAGTACGAGCAGTACTTC.

The sample holds a few counts of this clonotype. The V gene is TRBV3-1, the J gene TRBJ2-1, with TRBD1 matching over 10 bases. CDR1 and CDR2 (germline): LGHDT, YNNKEL (reference sequence). V dropped 5 bases and J dropped 8; count of bases not matched to a gene: 9. The CDR3 is 15 amino acids. CDR3 nucleotide sequence: TGTGCCAGCAGCACACGGACAGGGGGAGGTGATGAGCAGTTCTTC. Translated, it gives CASSTRTGGGDEQFF.

This clonotype has just a few counts. This chain uses TRBV19 with TRBJ1-5; unclear D gene. CDR3 length: 13 amino acids. Looked up from germline, CDR1 is LNHDA and CDR2 is SQIVND (reference sequence). V lost 0 bases and J lost 7, with 7 bases in between. CDR3: CASSIEVYQPQHF. The CDR3 DNA is TGTGCCAGTAGTATAGAGGTGTACCAGCCCCAGCATTTT. The full variable domain, with the rest looked up from reference TRBV19 and TRBJ1-5, is DGGITQSPKYLFRKEGQNVTLSCEQNLNHDAMYWYRQDPGQGLRLIYYSQIVNDFQKGDIAEGYSVSREKKESFPLTVTSAQKNPTAFYLCASSIEVYQPQHFGDGTRLSIL.

The rearrangement uses TRBV12-3 or TRBV12-4 and TRBJ2-7; the match to TRBD1 covers 7 bases. This CDR3 contains 12 residues. V trimming: 5 bases; J trimming: 6 bases; junction bases outside the gene matches: 4. This CDR3 reads CASSVDRVEQYF. CDR3 in DNA: TGTGCCAGCAGTGTTGACAGGGTCGAGCAGTACTTC.

This clonotype appeared a few times. This chain uses TRBV12-3 or TRBV12-4 with TRBJ2-7, with D uncertain. Trimming removed 4 bases at V and 6 bases at J, with 10 bases between. The CDR3 is 12 residues long. CDR3 region: CASSSGPREQYF. DNA of the CDR3: TGTGCCAGCAGTTCTGGCCCTCGCGAGCAGTACTTC.

V is TRBV7-9 and J is TRBJ2-3; no definite D call. The CDR3 consists of 13 residues. CDR1 and CDR2 (germline): SEHNR, FQNEAQ (reference sequence). V was cut by 5 bases and J by 4 bases, with 10 bases left in between. The CDR3 DNA reads TGTGCCAGCAGCGCCAGGCAGGCAGATACGCAGTATTTT. Its protein is CASSARQADTQYF.

This clonotype was seen a handful of times. The rearrangement uses TRBV11-1 and TRBJ2-1; 9 bases align to TRBD1. V dropped 5 bases and J dropped 0; count of bases not matched to a gene: 11. This CDR3 is 18 amino acids long. CDR1 and CDR2 (germline): SGHAT, FQDESV (reference sequence). This CDR3 reads CASSTTGTGISSYNEQFF. The CDR3 region has the DNA TGTGCCAGCAGCACCACCGGGACAGGGATTAGCTCCTACAATGAGCAGTTCTTC.

This clonotype was detected many times. The V and J genes are TRBV4-1 and TRBJ2-3, with 9 bases identical to TRBD1. This CDR3 is 15 amino acids long. V lost 4 bases and J lost 2; bases outside the gene matches: 4. Germline V gives CDR1 MGHRA, CDR2 YSYEKL. The DNA for the CDR3 is TGCGCCAGCAGCCGAATACAGGGGGCCACAGATACGCAGTATTTT. Protein sequence: CASSRIQGATDTQYF.

This clonotype was picked up a small number of times. V gene TRBV4-2 combines with J gene TRBJ2-3; 13 bases are a match to TRBD2. CDR1 LGHNA and CDR2 YNFKEQ come from the germline V gene. Trimming at V came to 4 bases and at J to 4 bases, leaving 2 bases not matched to a gene. CDR3 length: 15 residues. Here the CDR3 reads CASSPTSGRPDTQYF. In nucleotides, the CDR3 is TGTGCCAGCAGCCCGACTAGCGGGAGGCCAGATACGCAGTATTTT.

This clonotype came up many times. The chain couples TRBV3-1 to TRBJ1-2; D is possibly TRBD1 (5 bases). Germline V gene sequence: CDR1 LGHDT, CDR2 YNNKEL (reference sequence). Trimming removed 6 bases from V and 5 bases from J, with 7 bases in between. CDR3 length: 11 amino acids. The DNA for the CDR3 is TGTGCCAGCAGTCAGGGATATGGCTACACCTTC. It yields the protein CASSQGYGYTF. The full variable domain, with the rest looked up from reference TRBV3-1 and TRBJ1-2, is DTAVSQTPKYLVTQMGNDKSIKCEQNLGHDTMYWYKQDSKKFLKIMFSYNNKELIINETVPNRFSPKSPDKAHLNLHINSLELGDSAVYFCASSQGYGYTFGSGTRLTVV.

The rearrangement joins TRBV5-5 to TRBJ1-1; 9 nucleotides match TRBD1. Germline CDR1 SGHKS, CDR2 YYEKEE (reference sequence). With V trimmed by 4 bases and J by 5 bases, 6 bases remained unmatched. The CDR3 length is 14 residues. The CDR3 coding sequence is TGTGCCAGCAGCGAGACAGGGGGACGGACTGAAGCTTTCTTT. It translates to CASSETGGRTEAFF.

This clonotype came up a few times. The chain carries TRBV7-9 and TRBJ2-7; the D is unclear. The germline CDR1 and CDR2 sequences are SEHNR and FQNEAQ (reference sequence). The CDR3 has 11 residues. V shed 3 bases and J shed 4 bases, with 4 bases lying between them. CDR3 DNA sequence: TGTGCCAGCAGCTTTGATTACGAGCAGTACTTC. This codes for CASSFDYEQYF.

V and J are TRBV5-1 and TRBJ2-1; TRBD1 agrees at 9 bases. Trimming at V came to 2 bases and at J to 4 bases, leaving 7 bases not matched to a gene. Germline V gene sequence: CDR1 SGHRS, CDR2 YFSETQ. The CDR3 consists of 16 residues. CDR3 loop: CASSFPGTGIYNEQFF. In DNA form, the CDR3 reads TGCGCCAGCAGCTTTCCCGGGACAGGGATATACAATGAGCAGTTCTTC.

The chain joins TRBV12-3 or TRBV12-4 to TRBJ2-2, with D possibly called TRBD1 or TRBD2 (5 bases each). The CDR3 has 12 residues. Trimming pared 7 bases from V and 6 bases from J, leaving 9 bases between. Here the CDR3 DNA reads TGTGCCAGCAACCAGGGACCCGGGGAGCTGTTTTTT. Protein: CASNQGPGELFF.

This clonotype was seen more than once but under ten times. The V call is TRBV20-1, the J call TRBJ1-2, with 10 bases lining up with TRBD1. Germline CDR1 and CDR2: DFQATT and SNEGSKA (reference sequence). V dropped 0 bases and J dropped 5; count of bases not matched to a gene: 12. There are 17 residues in the CDR3. The DNA of the CDR3 is TGCAGTGCTAGAGATCAAGAAACTTGGACAGGGGGGTATGGCTACACCTTC. Amino acid sequence: CSARDQETWTGGYGYTF.

The rearrangement links TRBV7-6 to TRBJ1-6; perhaps TRBD1 as D (6 bases). This CDR3 contains 13 residues. The V end lost 6 bases, the J end lost 8 bases, and 11 bases lay between the germline ends. Germline V gives CDR1 SGHVS, CDR2 FNYEAQ. CDR3 sequence: CASRGEGDSPLHF. In DNA form, the CDR3 reads TGTGCCAGCAGGGGGGAGGGGGATTCACCCCTCCACTTT.

The chain uses TRBV27 and TRBJ2-3; 15 nucleotides line up with TRBD2. Trimming cost V 5 bases and J 4 bases; bases outside gene matches: 4. This CDR3 has 16 amino acids. The germline V gene encodes CDR1 MNHEY and CDR2 SMNVEV (reference sequence). This CDR3 reads CASSKGTSGRSDTQYF. The CDR3 bases are TGTGCCAGCAGTAAAGGGACTAGCGGGAGGTCAGATACGCAGTATTTT.

This clonotype occurred many times. The genes are TRBV29-1 and TRBJ1-1, with D perhaps matching TRBD1 (6 bases). The CDR3 has 12 amino acids. Germline CDR1 SQVTM, CDR2 ANQGSEA. Trimming pared 6 bases from V and 5 bases from J, leaving 13 bases between. For the CDR3, the DNA is TGCAGCGTAAGGGGGGCGGGGACTGAAGCTTTCTTT. It is translated as CSVRGAGTEAFF.

Only a few counts were recorded for this clonotype. The chain has TRBV6-1 and TRBJ2-6, with TRBD1 identical over 9 bases. The germline gives CDR1 MNHNS, CDR2 SASEGT. This CDR3 is built from 14 residues. V trimming: 6 bases; J trimming: 4 bases; junction bases outside the gene matches: 1. The CDR3 spells CASSGTGGANVLTF. CDR3 nucleotide sequence: TGTGCCAGCAGCGGGACAGGGGGGGCCAACGTCCTGACTTTC.

For this clonotype: A read error may be the cause here, since a much bigger clone is one base away. This chain connects TRBV12-3 or TRBV12-4 to TRBJ1-5; 7 nucleotides align to TRBD1. The CDR3 totals 15 residues. J gave up 3 bases and V 6 bases, and 8 bases lay outside the gene matches. CDR3 in amino acids: CASSTETGINQPQHF. The CDR3 DNA reads as TGTGCCAGCAGCACCGAGACAGGGATCAATCAGCCCCAGCATTTT.

This clonotype was recorded a few times. The J gene is TRBJ2-7, the V gene TRBV12-3 or TRBV12-4; unclear D gene. CDR3 length: 15 amino acids. V dropped 1 base and J dropped 0 bases, with 10 bases sitting between them. Here the CDR3 reads CASSLGVRSSYEQYF. In DNA form, the CDR3 reads TGTGCCAGCAGTTTAGGAGTAAGAAGCTCCTACGAGCAGTACTTC.

There are a few counts of this clonotype. This sequence joins TRBV7-2 and TRBJ2-7; D is uncertain. In germline, CDR1 is SGHTA, CDR2 FQGNSA. This CDR3 is built from 14 residues. V was pared by 0 bases and J by 6 bases, with 12 bases between. This chain's CDR3 is CASSLASVPGEQYF. Written as DNA, the CDR3 is TGTGCCAGCAGCTTAGCGTCCGTGCCCGGCGAGCAGTACTTC.

In this sample, this clonotype turned up a few times. V is TRBV9 and J is TRBJ2-7; tentative D call: TRBD2 (5 bases). The CDR3 consists of 14 residues. Per the germline V gene, CDR1 is SGDLS and CDR2 is YYNGEE. Between the trimmed V and J ends, which lost 3 bases and 0 bases, there was a span of 10 bases. The CDR3 DNA sequence: TGTGCCAGCAGCGACGTGGGAGACTCCTACGAGCAGTACTTC. Translating gives CASSDVGDSYEQYF.

This clonotype showed up many times. The genes are TRBV5-5 and TRBJ2-7; D ambiguous. V was trimmed by 5 bases and J by 3 bases, leaving 9 bases between them. Germline V gene sequence: CDR1 SGHKS, CDR2 YYEKEE (reference sequence). CDR3 length equals 12 residues. This CDR3 is CASSFDRYEQYF. The CDR3 nucleotides read TGTGCCAGCAGTTTTGACCGCTACGAGCAGTACTTC.

This clonotype turned up a few times. This chain links TRBV12-3 or TRBV12-4 with TRBJ1-4; D gene ambiguous. The CDR3 is 14 residues long. V was clipped by 1 base and J by 7 bases, with 10 bases between them. This chain's CDR3 is CASSLGTWGEKLFF. In DNA, the CDR3 is TGTGCCAGCAGTTTAGGGACCTGGGGTGAAAAACTGTTTTTT.